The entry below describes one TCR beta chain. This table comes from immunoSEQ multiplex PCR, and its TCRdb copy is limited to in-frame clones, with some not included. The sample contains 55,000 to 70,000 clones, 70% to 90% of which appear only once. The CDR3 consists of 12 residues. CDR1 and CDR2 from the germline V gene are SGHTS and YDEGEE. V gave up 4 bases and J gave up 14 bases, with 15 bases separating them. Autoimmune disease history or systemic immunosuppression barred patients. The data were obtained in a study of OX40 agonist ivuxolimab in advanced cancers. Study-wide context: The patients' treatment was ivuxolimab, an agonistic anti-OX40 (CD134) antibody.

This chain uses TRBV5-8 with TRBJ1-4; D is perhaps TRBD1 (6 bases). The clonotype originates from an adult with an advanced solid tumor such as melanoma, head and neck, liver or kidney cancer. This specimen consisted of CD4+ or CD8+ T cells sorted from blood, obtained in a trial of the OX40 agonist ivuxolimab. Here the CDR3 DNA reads TGTGCCAGCAGCGACGGCGGGGGCAGCCTGTTTTTT. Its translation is CASSDGGGSLFF. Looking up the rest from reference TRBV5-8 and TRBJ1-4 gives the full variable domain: EAGVTQSPTHLIKTRGQQATLRCSPISGHTSVYWYQQALGLGLQFLLWYDEGEERNRGNFPPRFSGRQFPNYSSELNVNALELEDSALYLCASSDGGGSLFFGSGTQLSVL.